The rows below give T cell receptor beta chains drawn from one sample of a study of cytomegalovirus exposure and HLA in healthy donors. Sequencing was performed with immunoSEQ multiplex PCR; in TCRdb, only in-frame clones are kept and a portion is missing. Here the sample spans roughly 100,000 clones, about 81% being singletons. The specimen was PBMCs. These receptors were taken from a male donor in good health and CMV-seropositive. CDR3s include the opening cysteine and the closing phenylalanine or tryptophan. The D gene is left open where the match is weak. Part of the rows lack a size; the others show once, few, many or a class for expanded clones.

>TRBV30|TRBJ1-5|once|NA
NA
CAWSVGQGSQPQNF
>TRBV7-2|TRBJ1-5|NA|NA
TGTGCCAGCAGCTTAAGGGGGAATCAGCCCCAGCATTTT
CASSLRGNQPQHF
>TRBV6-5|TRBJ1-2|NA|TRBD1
TGTGCCAGCAGTTACTCCCGGACAGGGGGCGGCTATGGCTACACCTTC
CASSYSRTGGGYGYTF
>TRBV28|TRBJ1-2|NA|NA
TGTGCCAGCAGTACCGGGACTGTTGGCTACACCTTC
CASSTGTVGYTF
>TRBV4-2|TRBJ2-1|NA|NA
TGTGCCAGCAGCCAAGATTTCCTAGCTTACAATGAGCAGTTCTTC
CASSQDFLAYNEQFF
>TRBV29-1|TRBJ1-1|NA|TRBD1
TGCAGCGCCAACAGGGGCGCCGAAGCTTTCTTT
CSANRGAEAFF
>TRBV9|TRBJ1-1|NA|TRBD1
TGTGCCAGCAGCGGACACAGGGGCACGAACACTGAAGCTTTCTTT
CASSGHRGTNTEAFF
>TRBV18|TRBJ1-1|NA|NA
TGTGCCAGCTCTGTAGGACACCCGAACACTGAAGCTTTCTTT
CASSVGHPNTEAFF
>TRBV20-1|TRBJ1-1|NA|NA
TGCAGTGTCGGGCGGGGGTCAGAAGCTTTCTTT
CSVGRGSEAFF
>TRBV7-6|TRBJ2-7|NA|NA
TGTGCCAGCAGTTCTTCCCAGGCAGGGGAAGAGCAGTACTTC
CASSSSQAGEEQYF
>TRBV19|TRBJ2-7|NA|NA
TGTGCCAGTAGTATAGAACTCTCCTACGAGCAGTACTTC
CASSIELSYEQYF
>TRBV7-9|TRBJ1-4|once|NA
TGTGCCAGCAGCGTAGCGGAGACAACTAATGAAAAACTGTTTTTT
CASSVAETTNEKLFF
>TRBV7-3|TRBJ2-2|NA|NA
TGTGCCAGCAGCTTATTGGCAGGGCAAAACACCGGGGAGCTGTTTTTT
CASSLLAGQNTGELFF
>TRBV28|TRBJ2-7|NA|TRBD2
TGTGCCAGCAGTTTCATCCGGCTAGCGGGAGTTAGCGAGCAGTACTTC
CASSFIRLAGVSEQYF
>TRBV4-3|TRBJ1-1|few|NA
TGCGCCAGCAGCCATTCGGACGGGGGAACGGGATGTGGAGCTTTCTTT
CASSHSDGGTGCGAFF
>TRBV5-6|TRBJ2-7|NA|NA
TGTGCCAGCAGCTTATGGGCGGCAGGTTTAGGGGGAAACGAGCAGTACTTC
CASSLWAAGLGGNEQYF
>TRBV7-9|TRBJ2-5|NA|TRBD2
TGTGCCAGCAGCTTTCGGGGGGAAATAGAGACCCAGTACTTC
CASSFRGEIETQYF
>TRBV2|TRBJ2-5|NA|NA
TGTGCCAGCAGTGGGCAGGGCGGTGAGACCCAGTACTTC
CASSGQGGETQYF
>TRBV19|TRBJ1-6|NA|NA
TGTGCCAGTAGGGTCTGGGATCGGGAATCACCCCTCCACTTT
CASRVWDRESPLHF
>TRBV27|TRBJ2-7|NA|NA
TGTGCCAGCAGTTTGGGCACCAGCTACGAGCAGTACTTC
CASSLGTSYEQYF
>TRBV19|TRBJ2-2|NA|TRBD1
TGTGCCAGTAGTTTCGGGGACAGGGACACCGGGGAGCTGTTTTTT
CASSFGDRDTGELFF
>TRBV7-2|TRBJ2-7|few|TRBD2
TGTGCCAGCAGCCCTGCCGGCAGGGAGGGCTACGAGCAGTACTTC
CASSPAGREGYEQYF
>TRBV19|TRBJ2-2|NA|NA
TGTGCCAGTAGCATATCAGGGTTGGTGACCGGGGAGCTGTTTTTT
CASSISGLVTGELFF
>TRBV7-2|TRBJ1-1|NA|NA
TGTGCCAGCACCTGGGGCAGGGCTAACACTGAAGCTTTCTTT
CASTWGRANTEAFF
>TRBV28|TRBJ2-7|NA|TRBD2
TGTGCCAGCAGTTTAGCTAGCGGGGGGGCGAACGAGCAGTACTTC
CASSLASGGANEQYF
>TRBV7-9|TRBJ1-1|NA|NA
TGTGCCAGCAGCTTACGGCGACAACTGAACACTGAAGCTTTCTTT
CASSLRRQLNTEAFF
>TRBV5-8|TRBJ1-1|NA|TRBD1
TGTGCCAGCAGCTTAAGGGGGACAGGGATGAACACTGAAGCTTTCTTT
CASSLRGTGMNTEAFF
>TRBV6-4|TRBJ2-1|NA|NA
TGTGCCAGCAGTGCACAGCTATACAATGAGCAGTTCTTC
CASSAQLYNEQFF
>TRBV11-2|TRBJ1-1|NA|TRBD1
TGTGCCAGCAGCCCCCGGACAGGGGTGAACACTGAAGCTTTCTTT
CASSPRTGVNTEAFF
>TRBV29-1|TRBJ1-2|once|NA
TGCAGCGTTGAAGGGGTGGCCTTAGGGGACTATGGCTACACCTTC
CSVEGVALGDYGYTF
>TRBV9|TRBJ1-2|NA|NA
TGTGCCAGCAGCGTAGGTCACACCTATGGCTACACCTTC
CASSVGHTYGYTF
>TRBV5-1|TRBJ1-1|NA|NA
TGCGCCAGCAGCTTGTCCCAGTCGCAGAACACTGAAGCTTTCTTT
CASSLSQSQNTEAFF
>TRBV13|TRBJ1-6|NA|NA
TGTGCCAGCAGCTTGACAGCTTCACCCCTCCACTTT
CASSLTASPLHF
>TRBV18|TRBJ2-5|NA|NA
TGTGCCAGCTCACCAGGCCCCGGGGTCCAAGAGACCCAGTACTTC
CASSPGPGVQETQYF
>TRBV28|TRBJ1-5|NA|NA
TGTGCCAGCAGCTTCGGACAGCTAAATCAGCCCCAGCATTTT
CASSFGQLNQPQHF
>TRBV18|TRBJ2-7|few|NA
TGTGCCAGCTCATCTGCCTCGCGCGAGCAGTACTTC
CASSSASREQYF
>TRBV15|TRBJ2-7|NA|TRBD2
TGTGCCACCAGCAGAGATCGGGAGGACGAGCAGTACTTC
CATSRDREDEQYF
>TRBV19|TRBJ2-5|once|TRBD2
TGTGCCAGTAGTAGACACTCGGGACTAGCGTTAGAGACCCAGTACTTC
CASSRHSGLALETQYF
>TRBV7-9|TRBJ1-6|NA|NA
TGTGCCAGCAGCTTAGGTCAGGGGCTGGGTTCACCCCTCAACTTT
CASSLGQGLGSPLNF
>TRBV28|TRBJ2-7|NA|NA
TGTGCCAGCAGTTTAGAGCGTGGCAGGAGGAGCTCCTACGAGCAGTACTTC
CASSLERGRRSSYEQYF
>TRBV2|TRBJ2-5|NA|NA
TGTGCCAGCCACCGGGATCAAGAGACCCAGTACTTC
CASHRDQETQYF
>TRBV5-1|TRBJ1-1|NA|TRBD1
TGCGCCAGCAGCCCCCGAACGGGACAGGGAGGCCCGGGGACTGAAGCTTTCTTT
CASSPRTGQGGPGTEAFF
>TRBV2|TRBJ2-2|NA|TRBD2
TGTGCCAGCAGGGGGGGCCTAGCGGGATCTGCCGGGGAGCTGTTTTTT
CASRGGLAGSAGELFF
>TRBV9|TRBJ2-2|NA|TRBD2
TGTGCCAGCAGCGTAGTGACTAGCGGAAACACCGGGGAGCTGTTTTTT
CASSVVTSGNTGELFF
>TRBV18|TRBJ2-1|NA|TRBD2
TGTGCCAGCTCACGGGCTAGCGGATTAAATGAGCAGTTCTTC
CASSRASGLNEQFF
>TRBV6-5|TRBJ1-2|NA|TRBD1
TGTGCCAGCCTAAGCGGGGGACAGGGCTATGGCTACCCCTTC
CASLSGGQGYGYPF
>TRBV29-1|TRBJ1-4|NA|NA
TGCAGCGTGCGAAAGGGGTCGGCTAATGAAAAACTGTTTTTT
CSVRKGSANEKLFF
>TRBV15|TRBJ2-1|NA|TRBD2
TGTGCCACCAGCGGAGAGCGGGGGACCTACAATGAGCAGTTCTTC
CATSGERGTYNEQFF